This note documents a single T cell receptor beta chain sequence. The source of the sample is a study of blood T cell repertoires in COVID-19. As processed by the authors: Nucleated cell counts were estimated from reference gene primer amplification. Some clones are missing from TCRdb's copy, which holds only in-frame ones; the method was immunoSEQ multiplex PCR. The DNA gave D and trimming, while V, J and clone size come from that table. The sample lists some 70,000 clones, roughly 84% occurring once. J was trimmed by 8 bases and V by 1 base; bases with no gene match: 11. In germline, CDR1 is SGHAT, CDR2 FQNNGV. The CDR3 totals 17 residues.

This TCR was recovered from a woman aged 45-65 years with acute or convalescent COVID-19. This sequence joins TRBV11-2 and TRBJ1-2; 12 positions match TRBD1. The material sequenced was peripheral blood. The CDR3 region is CASSLAGTGGAVSGYTF. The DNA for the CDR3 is TGTGCCAGCAGCTTAGCAGGGACAGGGGGCGCAGTCAGCGGCTACACCTTC.